What follows describes a single T cell receptor (beta chain). The data were obtained in a study of T cell changes during pregnancy in multiple sclerosis. Generated by immunoSEQ multiplex PCR, the TCRdb table keeps only in-frame clones and is missing some. The data show about 110,000 clones, 75% to 95% seen once. Between the trimmed V and J ends, which lost 3 bases and 0 bases, there was a span of 11 bases. The CDR3 consists of 15 residues. Per the germline V gene, CDR1 is KGHSH and CDR2 is LQKENI. This chain links TRBV18 with TRBJ1-1; D is ambiguous. This sequence was found in a female donor with multiple sclerosis, enrolled in a pregnancy study. The sample consisted of peripheral blood, taken before pregnancy. CDR3 sequence: CASSPPVPLNTEAFF. CDR3 DNA sequence: TGTGCCAGCTCACCCCCTGTCCCTTTGAACACTGAAGCTTTCTTT.